This T cell receptor (beta chain) was documented in a study of vaccination and CD4 T cells after COVID-19. Noted treatment: roughly ten-day PBMC culture with coronavirus spike peptide pools or control peptides (ViraFEST assay). An unexposed donor provided the CD4+ T cells, which were collected before the COVID-19 pandemic (2011-2018). This clonotype was counted only a few times. No antigen is known for it. The assay that was used to sequence DNA from cultured CD4+ T cells was the Oncomine TCR Beta short-read assay. From CD4+ T cells that had been cultured, genomic DNA was extracted. TCRdb itself ran the PCR reads through MiXCR, one entry per CDR3 protein. The sample records more than 8,500 distinct CDR3 sequences, roughly 27% being singletons. The CDR3 contains 15 residues. Trimming cost V 5 bases and J 5 bases, with 18 bases left between them. Germline loops: CDR1 MNHNS, CDR2 SASEGT.

Source material: CD4+ T cells from blood, cultured in vitro. V and J are TRBV6-1 and TRBJ1-2; a weak D match, TRBD1 (5 bases). The TCR originated in a human donor in good health. The CDR3 DNA reads TGTGCCAGCAGTCCTGACGGAGGCGGGGGTTATGGCTACACCTTC. It specifies CASSPDGGGGYGYTF.